The clone carrying this T cell receptor (beta chain) was counted ten times or more. What it binds is not known. Germline assignment: CDR1 SGHTA and CDR2 FQGNSA. This CDR3 is built from 16 residues. The junction had 4 bases not matched to a gene; V was cut back by 5 bases and J by 4 bases. The source of the sample is a study of T-cell memory formation after mild COVID-19. Study background: For the most part, TCR clusters were specific to one donor. General study results and limits: The main location of contracting CD4+ clones was CM and EM, and that of contracting CD8+ clones was EMRA.

The TCR alpha and TCR beta cDNA libraries, bearing sample barcodes and UMIs, were generated by 5'RACE using constant-segment primers. MiXCR, applied by TCRdb to the 5' RACE reads, yields one record per CDR3 protein. The sample has around 200,000 distinct CDR3 sequences; more than 8% are singletons. The chain is built from TRBV7-2 and TRBJ2-1, with 14 bases that match TRBD2. The sample comprised PBMCs or a T cell subset sorted from them (not recorded which). The TCR sequence derives from a man aged 18 to 35 who had mild COVID-19 (a few samples of this study predate the infection). Cell type and time point are not known. CDR3 in amino acids: CASSPRTSGGYNEQFF. The CDR3 nucleotides read TGTGCCAGCAGCCCAAGGACTAGCGGGGGGTACAATGAGCAGTTCTTC.